This T cell receptor beta chain stems from a study of beta chain features in type 1 diabetes. Study results and limitations: For TCRB rearrangement, an influence of HLA type remained unresolved here. The naive, central memory and Treg TCRB repertoires of patients appeared to be more similar to one another than those of healthy donors. VDJ junctions in type 1 diabetes patients carried more deletions and fewer insertions. Moderately but significantly shorter TCRB CDR3s were found in Type 1 diabetes patients in all four CD4+ subsets.

On this clone itself: As yet, its antigen is unknown.

Each of the CD4+ naive, central memory, regulatory and stem cell-like memory populations was sorted via CD45RO/CCR7/CD25/CD127/CD95/CD27. Sequencing targeted expressed TCRB transcripts, as all isolated RNA had been reverse transcribed. Only in-frame clones appear in the TCRdb table, and some are missing; sequencing was by immunoSEQ multiplex PCR. The table lists 200,000 to 250,000 clones, 16% of them singletons, with about 0.085% in the top ten. With 3 bases removed from V and 7 bases from J, the gap between germline ends came to 9 bases. Germline V CDR1 and CDR2: LNHDA, SQIVND (reference sequence). The CDR3 runs to 13 residues.

This sequence originates from a man younger than 45 with type 1 diabetes. This chain joins TRBV19 and TRBJ2-2; no reliable D call. The material sequenced was naive CD4+ T cells from blood. CDR3 sequence: CASSIPFLGELFF. CDR3 DNA: TGTGCCAGTAGTATCCCATTCCTCGGGGAGCTGTTTTTT.